The clone carrying this TCR beta chain was seen only a few times. Its target is not known. This sample also contains other DNA sequences that code for the same CDR3. The data were obtained in a study of shared clonotypes between healthy human individuals. Study-wide points: Around 4.9% of naive CD4 clonotypes were shared across several donors. Collection of samples was limited to blood; tissue repertoires likely differ.

Donors were Caucasian adults residing in Nashville, Tennessee, USA. Generated by immunoSEQ multiplex PCR, the TCRdb table keeps only in-frame clones and is missing some. The sample comprises 2,500,000 or so clones, around nine tenths of which are singletons, and over 0.12% rests with the top ten. V dropped 2 bases and J dropped 2 bases, with 7 bases sitting between them. The germline V gene encodes CDR1 SGHTS and CDR2 YDEGEE. The CDR3 runs 13 residues. The receptor was derived from a man aged 18 to 30 in good health. The chain uses TRBV5-8 and TRBJ1-2; D gene ambiguous. What was sequenced was naive CD4+ T cells sorted from blood. This sample's subset: CD45RA+ positively selected. The CDR3 coding sequence is TGTGCCAGCAGCTTTCGAGGGAACTATGGCTACACCTTC. It encodes CASSFRGNYGYTF.